The following is a TCR beta chain sequence with its context. This sample was included in a study of blood T cells in healthy people across ages. Germline-derived CDR1 and CDR2 are SGHTS and YDEGEE. The V gene lost 5 bases and the J gene lost 7 bases, with 22 bases spanning the gap. The CDR3 runs to 15 residues. Primed by a sample-barcoded 5' primer and a J-beta primer mix, a second PCR proceeded for 7 to 11 cycles. Each cDNA molecule received a tag from a template-switch adaptor that had 12 random nucleotides. TCRdb passed the 5' RACE reads through MiXCR, listing each CDR3 protein once. The repertoire holds more than 700,000 distinct CDR3 sequences, with about 42% as singletons. Each sample had at least 6.5 million PBMCs isolated.

The receptor's source is an elderly man in good health. Material for sequencing was blood. The J gene is TRBJ2-7, the V gene TRBV5-8; weak D call: TRBD2 (6 bases). The CDR3 region is CASSPGADSYNEQYF. CDR3 DNA sequence: TGTGCCAGCAGTCCGGGAGCAGATTCCTACAATGAGCAGTACTTC.